The 10 T cell receptor beta chains given below trace back to one sample, sequenced in a study of blood T cells in healthy people across ages. The second PCR ran about 6 to 12 cycles with a sample-barcoded 5' primer and J-beta primers. TCRdb used MiXCR to reprocess the 5' RACE reads, holding one entry per CDR3 protein. Here the sample spans approximately 680,000 distinct CDR3 sequences, about 30% being singletons. The sequencing sample was made of blood. Receptors originate from a woman of 80 years or more in good health.

The rearrangement uses TRBV6-5 and TRBJ1-4, with 7 bases lining up with TRBD1. The CDR3 runs 15 residues. Germline V CDR1 and CDR2: MNHEY, SVGAGI. V was clipped by 5 bases and J by 8 bases; unmatched bases: 11. CDR3 sequence: CASSRYRGGGEKLFF. The CDR3 DNA reads TGTGCCAGCAGTCGCTACAGGGGAGGAGGCGAAAAACTGTTTTTT.

This clonotype has just a few counts. This chain joins TRBV28 and TRBJ2-6; D may match TRBD1 or TRBD2 (6 bases each). The CDR3 consists of 15 residues. The ends were cut back, 8 bases at V and 6 bases at J, with 17 bases in the middle. The germline V gene encodes CDR1 MDHEN and CDR2 SYDVKM. The CDR3 DNA follows: TGTGCCAGCGTTGCCGGGGGCGGTGAGGCCAACGTCCTGACTTTC. Its translation is CASVAGGGEANVLTF.

Remarks on this clonotype: Since a much larger clone is just one base distant, this may be a read error. The rearrangement uses TRBV2 and TRBJ2-1; 10 bases align to TRBD2. Germline V gene data show CDR1 as SNHLY and CDR2 as FYNNEI. The J segment lost 6 bases and the V segment lost 0 bases, leaving 8 bases of the junction unmatched. The CDR3 extends over 17 amino acids. The DNA for the CDR3 is TGTGCCAGCAGTGAAGCCTTCAGCGGGGGGGGATGCAATGAGCAGTTCTTC. This codes for CASSEAFSGGGCNEQFF.

V is TRBV5-5 and J is TRBJ1-6; no definite D call. This CDR3 region has 15 residues. Trimming pared 1 base from V and 0 bases from J, leaving 5 bases between. Germline lookup yields CDR1 SGHKS and CDR2 YYEKEE (reference sequence). This CDR3 reads CASSLISSYNSPLHF. In DNA, the CDR3 is TGTGCCAGCAGCTTGATTAGCTCCTATAATTCACCCCTCCACTTT. The complete variable domain, with remaining parts taken from reference TRBV5-5 and TRBJ1-6, reads DAGVTQSPTHLIKTRGQQVTLRCSPISGHKSVSWYQQVLGQGPQFIFQYYEKEERGRGNFPDRFSARQFPNYSSELNVNALLLGDSALYLCASSLISSYNSPLHFGNGTRLTVT.

This clonotype was seen many times. The chain employs TRBV7-2 and TRBJ1-5; D gene unclear. The CDR3 length is 14 residues. The V end was cut by 2 bases, the J end by 3 bases, with 8 bases between. CDR1 and CDR2 (germline): SGHTA, FQGNSA. The CDR3 protein is CASSLFQSNQPQHF. CDR3 coding DNA: TGTGCCAGCAGCTTATTCCAGTCCAATCAGCCCCAGCATTTT.

The CDR3 loop reads CASTSGGAGANVLTF. The CDR3 DNA reads TGTGCCAGCACCTCAGGTGGGGCTGGGGCCAACGTCCTGACTTTC. The rearrangement joins TRBV6-2 or TRBV6-3 to TRBJ2-6; no definite D call. Germline CDR1 MNHEY, CDR2 SVGEGT. CDR3 size: 15 residues. V was pared by 7 bases and J by 2 bases, with 12 bases between.

The chain joins TRBV20-1 to TRBJ2-1; D is ambiguous. CDR1 is DFQATT, CDR2 SNEGSKA, per germline (reference sequence). Trimming shortened V by 4 bases and J by 8 bases, and 24 bases separated the two germline ends. The CDR3 covers 16 residues. The CDR3 DNA is TGCAGTGCTATGGGAACGGCAGCTAAACGTGGTCATGAGCAGTTCTTC. Translating it yields CSAMGTAAKRGHEQFF.

To note about this clonotype: This may be a read error, as it is one base from a much larger clone. The genes are TRBV7-6 and TRBJ1-5; D remains ambiguous. There are 13 residues in the CDR3. CDR1 SGHVS and CDR2 FNYEAQ come from the germline V gene. CDR3 sequence (DNA): TGTGCCGGCAGCTTATGGAAGGGCCAGCCCCAGCATTTT. Translated: CAGSLWKGQPQHF.

The rearrangement links TRBV20-1 to TRBJ1-4, with D perhaps matching TRBD1 (5 bases). V lost 0 bases to trimming and J lost 5 bases, with 19 bases between them. The germline V gene has CDR1 DFQATT and CDR2 SNEGSKA (reference sequence). The CDR3 has 17 residues. The CDR3 protein is CSARENPSGTPNEKLFF. Written as DNA, the CDR3 is TGCAGTGCTAGAGAAAATCCCTCCGGGACTCCGAATGAAAAACTGTTTTTT.

In this sample, this clonotype turned up many times. This rearrangement joins TRBV7-2 to TRBJ2-3; a possible D gene is TRBD2 (6 bases). The CDR3 spans 15 residues. The V and J ends lost 0 bases and 4 bases respectively, with 11 bases between them. Germline CDR1 is SGHTA and CDR2 is FQGNSA. CDR3 region: CASSLAWGEADTQYF. CDR3 sequence (DNA): TGTGCCAGCAGCTTAGCGTGGGGGGAAGCAGATACGCAGTATTTT.